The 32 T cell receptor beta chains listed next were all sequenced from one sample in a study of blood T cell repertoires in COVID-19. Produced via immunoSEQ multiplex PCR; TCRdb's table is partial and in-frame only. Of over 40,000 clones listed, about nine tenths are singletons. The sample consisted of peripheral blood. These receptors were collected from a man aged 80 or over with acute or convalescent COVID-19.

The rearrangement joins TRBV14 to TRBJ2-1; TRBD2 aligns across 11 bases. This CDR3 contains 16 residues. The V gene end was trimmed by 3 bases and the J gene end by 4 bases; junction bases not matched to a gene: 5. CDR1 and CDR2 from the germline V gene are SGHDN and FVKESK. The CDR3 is CASSQGTSGSYNEQFF. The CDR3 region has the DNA TGTGCCAGCAGCCAGGGGACTAGCGGATCTTACAATGAGCAGTTCTTC.

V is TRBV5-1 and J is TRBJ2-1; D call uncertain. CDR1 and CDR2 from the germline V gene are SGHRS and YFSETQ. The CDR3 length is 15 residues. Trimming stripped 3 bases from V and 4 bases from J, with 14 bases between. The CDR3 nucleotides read TGCGCCAGCAGCTCTGAACCTGGGCGTTACAATGAGCAGTTCTTC. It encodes CASSSEPGRYNEQFF.

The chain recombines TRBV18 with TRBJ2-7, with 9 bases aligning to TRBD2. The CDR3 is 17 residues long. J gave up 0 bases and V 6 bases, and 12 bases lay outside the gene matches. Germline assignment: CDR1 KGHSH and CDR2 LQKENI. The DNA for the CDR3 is TGTGCCAGCTCCCCGGGGCTAGCGGGAACTATCTCCTACGAGCAGTACTTC. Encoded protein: CASSPGLAGTISYEQYF.

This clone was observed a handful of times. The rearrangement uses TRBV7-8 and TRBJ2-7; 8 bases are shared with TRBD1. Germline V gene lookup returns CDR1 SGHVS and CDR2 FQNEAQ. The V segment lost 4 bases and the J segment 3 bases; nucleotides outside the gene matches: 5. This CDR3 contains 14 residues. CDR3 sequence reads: CASSSQGGNYEQYF. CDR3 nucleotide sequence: TGTGCCAGCAGCTCACAGGGGGGTAACTACGAGCAGTACTTC.

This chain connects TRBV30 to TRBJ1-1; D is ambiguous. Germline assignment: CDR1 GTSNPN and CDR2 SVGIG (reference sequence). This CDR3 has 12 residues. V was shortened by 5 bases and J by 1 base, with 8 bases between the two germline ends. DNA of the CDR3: TGTGCCTGGGCCGGGTCGAACACTGAAGCTTTCTTT. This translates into CAWAGSNTEAFF.

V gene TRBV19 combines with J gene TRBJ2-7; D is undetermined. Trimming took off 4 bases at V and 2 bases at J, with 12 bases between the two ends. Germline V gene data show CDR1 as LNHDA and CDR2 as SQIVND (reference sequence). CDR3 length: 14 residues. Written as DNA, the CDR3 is TGTGCCAGTAGTACCTTTCGACGGGCCTACGAGCAGTACTTC. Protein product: CASSTFRRAYEQYF.

The CDR3 DNA sequence: TGTGCCAGCAGTTACTCGACCGGGGGGCCGATCTCCCGCTGGGAGACCCAGTACTTC. This gives the protein CASSYSTGGPISRWETQYF. The chain uses TRBV6-2 or TRBV6-3 and TRBJ2-5; D is possibly TRBD2 (7 bases). The germline V gene has CDR1 MNHEY and CDR2 SVGEGT. The CDR3 has 19 residues. Trimming shortened V by 0 bases and J by 5 bases, and 25 bases separated the two germline ends.

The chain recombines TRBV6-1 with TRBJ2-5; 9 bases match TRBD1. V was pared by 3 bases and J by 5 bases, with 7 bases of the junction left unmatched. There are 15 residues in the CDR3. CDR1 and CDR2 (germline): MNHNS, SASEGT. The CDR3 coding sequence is TGTGCCAGCAGTGAGTCCGGGACAGGGAGGGAGACCCAGTACTTC. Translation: CASSESGTGRETQYF.

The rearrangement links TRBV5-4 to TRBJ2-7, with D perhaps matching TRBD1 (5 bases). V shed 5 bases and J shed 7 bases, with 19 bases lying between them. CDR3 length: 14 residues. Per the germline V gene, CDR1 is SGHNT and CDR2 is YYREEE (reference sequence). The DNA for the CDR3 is TGTGCCAGCAGTCGAGAAGGGGCGTCATGGGAGCAGTACTTC. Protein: CASSREGASWEQYF.

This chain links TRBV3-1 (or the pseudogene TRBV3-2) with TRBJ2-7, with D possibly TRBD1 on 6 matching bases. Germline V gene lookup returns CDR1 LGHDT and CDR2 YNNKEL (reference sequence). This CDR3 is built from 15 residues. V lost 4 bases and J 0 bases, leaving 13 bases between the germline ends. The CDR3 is CASSPGQKSSYEQYF. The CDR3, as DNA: TGTGCCAGCAGCCCCGGACAGAAGAGCTCCTACGAGCAGTACTTC.

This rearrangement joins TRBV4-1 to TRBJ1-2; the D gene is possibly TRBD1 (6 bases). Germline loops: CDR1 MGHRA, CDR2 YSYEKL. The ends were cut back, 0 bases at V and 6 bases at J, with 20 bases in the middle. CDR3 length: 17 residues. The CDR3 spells CASSQDRGADMGNGYTF. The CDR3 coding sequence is TGCGCCAGCAGCCAAGATCGGGGGGCGGACATGGGGAATGGCTACACCTTC.

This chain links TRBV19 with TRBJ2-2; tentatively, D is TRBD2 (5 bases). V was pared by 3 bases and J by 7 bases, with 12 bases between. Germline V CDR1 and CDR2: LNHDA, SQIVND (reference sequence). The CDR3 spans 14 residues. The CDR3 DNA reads TGTGCCAGTAGTATTCGGGGATGGGGCGGGGAGCTGTTTTTT. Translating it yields CASSIRGWGGELFF.

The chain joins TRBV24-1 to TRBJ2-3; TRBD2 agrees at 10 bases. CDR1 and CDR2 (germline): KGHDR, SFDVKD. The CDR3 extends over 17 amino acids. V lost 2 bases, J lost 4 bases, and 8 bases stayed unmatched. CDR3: CATSDSRASGGADTQYF. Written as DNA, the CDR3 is TGTGCCACCAGTGATTCCCGAGCTAGCGGGGGAGCAGATACGCAGTATTTT.

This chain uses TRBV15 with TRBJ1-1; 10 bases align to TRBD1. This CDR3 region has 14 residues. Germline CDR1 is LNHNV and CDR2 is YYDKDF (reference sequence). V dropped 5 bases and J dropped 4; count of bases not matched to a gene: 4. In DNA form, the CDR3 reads TGTGCCACCAGCCGTAGGACAGGGGGCACTGAAGCTTTCTTT. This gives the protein CATSRRTGGTEAFF.

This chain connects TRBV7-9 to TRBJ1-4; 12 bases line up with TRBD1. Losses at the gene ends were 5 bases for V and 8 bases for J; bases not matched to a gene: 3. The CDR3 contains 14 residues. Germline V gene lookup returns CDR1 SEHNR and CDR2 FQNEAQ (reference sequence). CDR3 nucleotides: TGTGCCAGCAGCCTGGGGACAGGGGGCGAAAAACTGTTTTTT. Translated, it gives CASSLGTGGEKLFF.

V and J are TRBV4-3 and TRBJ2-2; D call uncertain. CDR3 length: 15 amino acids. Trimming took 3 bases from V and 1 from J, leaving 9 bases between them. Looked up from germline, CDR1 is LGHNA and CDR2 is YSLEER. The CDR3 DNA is TGCGCCAGCAGCCACGTCTCGGGGAACACCGGGGAGCTGTTTTTT. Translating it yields CASSHVSGNTGELFF.

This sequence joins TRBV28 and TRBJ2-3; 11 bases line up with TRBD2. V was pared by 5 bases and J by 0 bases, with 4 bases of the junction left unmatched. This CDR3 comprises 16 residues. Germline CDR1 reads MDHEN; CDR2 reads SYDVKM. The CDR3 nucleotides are TGTGCCAGCAGTCACTTAGCGGGGGGGAGCACAGATACGCAGTATTTT. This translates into CASSHLAGGSTDTQYF.

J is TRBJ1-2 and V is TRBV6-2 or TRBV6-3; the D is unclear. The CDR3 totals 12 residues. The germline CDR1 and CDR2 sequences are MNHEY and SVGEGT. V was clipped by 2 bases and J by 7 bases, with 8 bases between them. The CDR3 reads CASSYEGFGYTF. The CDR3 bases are TGTGCCAGCAGTTACGAGGGCTTTGGCTACACCTTC.

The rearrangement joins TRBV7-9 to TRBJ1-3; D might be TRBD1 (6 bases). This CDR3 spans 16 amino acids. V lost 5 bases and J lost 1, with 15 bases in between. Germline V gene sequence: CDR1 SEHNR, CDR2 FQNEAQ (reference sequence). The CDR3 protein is CASSTDRRNSGNTIYF. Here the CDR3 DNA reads TGTGCCAGCAGCACTGACAGGCGGAATTCTGGAAACACCATATATTTT.

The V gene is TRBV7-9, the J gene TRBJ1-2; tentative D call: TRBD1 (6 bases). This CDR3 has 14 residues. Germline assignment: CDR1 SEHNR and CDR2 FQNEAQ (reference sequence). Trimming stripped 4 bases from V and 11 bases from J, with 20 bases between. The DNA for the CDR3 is TGTGCCAGCAGCTATCCTGGTGGGCAGAGGGGGTACACCTTC. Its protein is CASSYPGGQRGYTF.

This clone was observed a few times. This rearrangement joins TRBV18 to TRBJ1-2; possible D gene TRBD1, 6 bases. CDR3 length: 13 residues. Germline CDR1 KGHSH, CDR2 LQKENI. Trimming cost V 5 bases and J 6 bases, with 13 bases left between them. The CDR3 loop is CASSAGTKDGYTF. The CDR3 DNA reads TGTGCCAGCTCAGCCGGGACAAAAGATGGCTACACCTTC.

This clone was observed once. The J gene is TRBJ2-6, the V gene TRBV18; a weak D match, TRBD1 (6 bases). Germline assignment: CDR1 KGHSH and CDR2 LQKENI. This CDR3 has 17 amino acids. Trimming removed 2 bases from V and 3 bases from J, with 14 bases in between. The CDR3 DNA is TGTGCCAGCTCACCATTGGGGGCTCAATTTGGGGCCAACGTCCTGACTTTC. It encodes CASSPLGAQFGANVLTF.

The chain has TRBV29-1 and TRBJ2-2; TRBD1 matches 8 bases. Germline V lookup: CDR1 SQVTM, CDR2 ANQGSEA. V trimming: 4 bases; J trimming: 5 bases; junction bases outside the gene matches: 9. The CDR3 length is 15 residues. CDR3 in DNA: TGCAGCGTTGGAATGGTGCAGGGGGCTACCGGGGAGCTGTTTTTT. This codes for CSVGMVQGATGELFF.

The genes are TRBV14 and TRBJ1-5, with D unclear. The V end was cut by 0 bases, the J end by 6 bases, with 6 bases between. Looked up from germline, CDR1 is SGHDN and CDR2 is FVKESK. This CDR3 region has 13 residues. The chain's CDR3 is CASSQDNIQPQHF. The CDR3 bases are TGTGCCAGCAGCCAAGATAATATTCAGCCCCAGCATTTT. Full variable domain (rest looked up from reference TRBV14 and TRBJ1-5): EAGVTQFPSHSVIEKGQTVTLRCDPISGHDNLYWYRRVMGKEIKFLLHFVKESKQDESGMPNNRFLAERTGGTYSTLKVQPAELEDSGVYFCASSQDNIQPQHFGDGTRLSIL.

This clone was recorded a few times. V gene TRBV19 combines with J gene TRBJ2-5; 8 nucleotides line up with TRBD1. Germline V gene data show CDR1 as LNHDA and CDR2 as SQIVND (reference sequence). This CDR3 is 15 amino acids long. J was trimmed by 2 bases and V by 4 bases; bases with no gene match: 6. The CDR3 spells CASSRGQEIQETQYF. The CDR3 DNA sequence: TGTGCCAGTAGTAGGGGACAGGAGATTCAAGAGACCCAGTACTTC.

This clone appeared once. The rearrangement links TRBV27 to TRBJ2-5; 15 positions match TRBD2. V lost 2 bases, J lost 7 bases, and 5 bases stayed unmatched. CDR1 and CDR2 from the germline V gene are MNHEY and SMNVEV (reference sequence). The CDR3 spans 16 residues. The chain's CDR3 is CASSLTGTSGGTTQYF. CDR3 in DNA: TGTGCCAGCAGTTTAACGGGGACTAGCGGGGGGACGACCCAGTACTTC.

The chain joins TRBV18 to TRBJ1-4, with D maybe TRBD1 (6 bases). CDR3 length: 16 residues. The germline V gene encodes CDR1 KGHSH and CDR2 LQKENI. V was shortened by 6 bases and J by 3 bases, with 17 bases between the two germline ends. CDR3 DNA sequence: TGTGCCAGCTCCTCCTCCAGGGGAGGGGCTAATGAAAAACTGTTTTTT. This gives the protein CASSSSRGGANEKLFF.

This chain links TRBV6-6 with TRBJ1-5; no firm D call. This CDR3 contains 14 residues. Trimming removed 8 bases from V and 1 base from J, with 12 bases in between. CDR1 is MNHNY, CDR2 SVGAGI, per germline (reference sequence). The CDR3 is CASRRGESNQPQHF. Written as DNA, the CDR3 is TGTGCCAGCCGTCGTGGGGAGAGCAATCAGCCCCAGCATTTT.

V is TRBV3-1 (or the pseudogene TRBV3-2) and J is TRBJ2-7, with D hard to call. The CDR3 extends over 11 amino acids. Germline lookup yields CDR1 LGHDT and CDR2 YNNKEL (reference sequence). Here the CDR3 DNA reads TGTGCCAGCAGCCAAGATAGTTTGTTTTCGGTC. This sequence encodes CASSQDSLFSV.

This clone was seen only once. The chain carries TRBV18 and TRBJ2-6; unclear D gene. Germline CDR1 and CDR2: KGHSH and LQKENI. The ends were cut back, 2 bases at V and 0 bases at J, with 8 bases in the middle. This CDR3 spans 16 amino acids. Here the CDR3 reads CASSPGGGSGANVLTF. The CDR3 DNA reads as TGTGCCAGCTCACCAGGTGGCGGCTCTGGGGCCAACGTCCTGACTTTC.

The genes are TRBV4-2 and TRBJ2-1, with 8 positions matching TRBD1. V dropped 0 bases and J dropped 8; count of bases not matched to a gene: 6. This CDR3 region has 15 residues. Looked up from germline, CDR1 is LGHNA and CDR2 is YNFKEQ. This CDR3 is CASSQEARGRDEQFF. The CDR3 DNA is TGTGCCAGCAGCCAAGAGGCCAGGGGGCGGGATGAGCAGTTCTTC.

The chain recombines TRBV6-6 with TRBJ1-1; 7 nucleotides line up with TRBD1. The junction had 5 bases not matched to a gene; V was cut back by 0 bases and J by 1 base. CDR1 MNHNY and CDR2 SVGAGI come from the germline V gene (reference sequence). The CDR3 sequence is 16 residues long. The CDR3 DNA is TGTGCCAGCAGTTACTCTCTGACAGGGTGGAACACTGAAGCTTTCTTT. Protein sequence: CASSYSLTGWNTEAFF.